This TCR beta chain was identified during a study of CD8 T cells in ankylosing spondylitis. Study-wide points: Within peripheral blood, clones linked to disease were CD8+ and relatively rare. Made up of several highly homologous variants, a TCR beta motif appeared characteristic of ankylosing spondylitis blood. Earlier studies detected some motif variants in reactive arthritis synovial fluid and blood. Significant enrichment of disease-linked clones was reportedly seen in matched ankylosing spondylitis synovial fluid.

Scientists made TCR beta libraries using quantitative 5'-RACE with molecular barcodes. TCRdb re-called the 5' RACE reads with MiXCR, one entry per CDR3 protein. The data hold about 440,000 distinct CDR3 sequences, with roughly 15% observed a single time. Turning to this clonotype: Its matching antigen is unknown.

Trimming stripped 2 bases from V and 7 bases from J, with 9 bases between. In germline, CDR1 is KGHSH, CDR2 LQKENI. The CDR3 runs 13 residues. The chain combines TRBV18 with TRBJ2-1; D ambiguous. The sample taken for sequencing was blood, either unsorted or a sorted T cell fraction (not recorded which). This TCR was sampled from a male donor with ankylosing spondylitis. The CDR3: CASSPFPDNEQFF. The CDR3 DNA is TGTGCCAGCTCACCATTCCCGGATAATGAGCAGTTCTTC.